This passage covers 27 T cell receptor beta chains from one sample sequenced in a study of cytomegalovirus exposure and HLA in healthy donors. Primers for the PCR totalled 60 Vbeta and 13 Jbeta. This table comes from immunoSEQ multiplex PCR, and its TCRdb copy is limited to in-frame clones, with some not included. The sample has roughly 76,000 clones; approximately 79% are singletons. Material for sequencing was PBMCs. These receptors all come from a man in his thirties or forties in good health and CMV-seronegative.

V usage is TRBV4-3 and J usage is TRBJ2-7, with D tentatively TRBD2 (7 bases). Trimming cost V 5 bases and J 6 bases, with 14 bases left between them. This CDR3 contains 13 residues. From germline, CDR1 is LGHNA and CDR2 YSLEER. The CDR3 DNA reads TGCGCCAGCAGCTTCCACAGGGAGGGCGAGCAGTACTTC. Translation: CASSFHREGEQYF.

Of note for this clone: The junction departs from the called germline gene at one end, perhaps through a read error. The chain combines TRBV7-7 with TRBJ2-1; D is unclear. Germline V gives CDR1 SSHAT, CDR2 FNYEAQ (reference sequence). This CDR3 is 13 amino acids long. This chain's CDR3 is CASSRGFANEQFF. The CDR3 nucleotides read TGTGCTAGCAGCCGAGGATTTGCAAATGAGCAGTTCTTC.

The V and J genes are TRBV6-5 and TRBJ1-2; D not resolved. The CDR3 length is 15 residues. The germline gives CDR1 MNHEY, CDR2 SVGAGI. V was pared by 7 bases and J by 3 bases, with 18 bases between. CDR3 in amino acids: CASKPIDSLDYGYTF. The CDR3 DNA reads TGTGCCAGCAAACCGATTGACTCGTTGGACTATGGCTACACCTTC.

The V call is TRBV27, the J call TRBJ1-1, with D tentatively TRBD1 (5 bases). The germline gives CDR1 MNHEY, CDR2 SMNVEV (reference sequence). V gave up 3 bases and J gave up 7 bases, with 9 bases separating them. The CDR3 has 12 amino acids. The CDR3 here is CASSLGGNEAFF. The CDR3 bases are TGTGCCAGCAGTTTGGGGGGAAATGAAGCTTTCTTT.

The chain recombines TRBV7-9 with TRBJ2-7, with D possibly being TRBD1 (5 bases). Deletions cut 4 bases from V and 3 bases from J, with 13 bases between. The CDR3 consists of 14 residues. CDR1 and CDR2 (germline): SEHNR, FQNEAQ (reference sequence). CDR3 sequence reads: CASSSGQSGYEQYF. The CDR3 coding sequence is TGTGCCAGCAGCTCCGGACAATCGGGCTACGAGCAGTACTTC.

Note on this clone: The same CDR3 arises from other DNA sequences in this sample as well. The chain employs TRBV18 and TRBJ2-7; 10 nucleotides agree with TRBD1. The trim removed 3 bases at V and 2 bases at J, leaving 1 base unmatched. This CDR3 has 14 residues. Germline CDR1 reads KGHSH; CDR2 reads LQKENI. The CDR3 DNA reads TGTGCCAGCTCACCCGGACAGGGGGCCTACGAGCAGTACTTC. Its protein is CASSPGQGAYEQYF.

The chain carries TRBV30 and TRBJ1-5, with 9 bases aligning to TRBD1. This CDR3 has 13 residues. Germline-derived CDR1 and CDR2 are GTSNPN and SVGIG (reference sequence). The V and J ends lost 5 bases and 4 bases, in that order; junction bases with no gene match: 3. The CDR3 DNA is TGTGCCTGGGGGACAGGGCCGAATCAGCCCCAGCATTTT. The encoded protein is CAWGTGPNQPQHF.

The V call is TRBV29-1, the J call TRBJ2-7; D perhaps matches TRBD2 (6 bases). Germline V gene sequence: CDR1 SQVTM, CDR2 ANQGSEA. This CDR3 has 14 amino acids. V was shortened by 4 bases and J by 6 bases, with 19 bases between the two germline ends. The CDR3 reads CSVVDPGASIEQYF. DNA for the CDR3: TGCAGCGTTGTGGATCCGGGAGCCAGTATCGAGCAGTACTTC.

In this sample, this clone turned up once. CDR3 sequence (DNA): TGCGCCAGCAGCCTCCAGGGGGGAGACAATGAGCAGTTCTTC. Amino acid sequence: CASSLQGGDNEQFF. The rearrangement uses TRBV4-1 and TRBJ2-1; D possibly corresponds to TRBD1 (7 bases). This CDR3 spans 14 amino acids. The germline gives CDR1 MGHRA, CDR2 YSYEKL. The ends were cut back, 4 bases at V and 5 bases at J, with 12 bases in the middle.

The chain couples TRBV5-8 to TRBJ1-2, with D hard to call. Germline CDR1 SGHTS, CDR2 YDEGEE. CDR3 length: 12 residues. Trimming took 2 bases from V and 8 from J, leaving 10 bases between them. The CDR3 nucleotides are TGTGCCAGCAGCTTCGGAGGCGGCGGCTACACCTTC. It encodes CASSFGGGGYTF. Based on the CDR3 plus reference TRBV5-8 and TRBJ1-2, the full variable domain is EAGVTQSPTHLIKTRGQQATLRCSPISGHTSVYWYQQALGLGLQFLLWYDEGEERNRGNFPPRFSGRQFPNYSSELNVNALELEDSALYLCASSFGGGGYTFGSGTRLTVV.

This clone came up once. The chain links TRBV10-1 to TRBJ2-1, with 9 bases matching TRBD2. CDR1 is WNHNN and CDR2 is SYGVQD in the germline V gene (reference sequence). The ends lost 2 bases at V and 2 bases at J; junction bases unmatched: 4. The CDR3 has 16 residues. The CDR3 DNA is TGCGCCAGCAGTGAGAAAAGCGGGAGGCCCTACAATGAGCAGTTCTTC. It is translated as CASSEKSGRPYNEQFF.

The chain couples TRBV9 to TRBJ2-1, with D maybe TRBD1 (6 bases). The CDR3 totals 15 residues. Trimming left V 0 bases short and J 2 bases short, with 9 bases between. The germline gives CDR1 SGDLS, CDR2 YYNGEE. The CDR3 is CASSVEQGPYNEQFF. The CDR3 DNA is TGTGCCAGCAGCGTAGAACAGGGACCCTACAATGAGCAGTTCTTC.

This clone was counted only a few times. The chain recombines TRBV19 with TRBJ1-1, with D hard to call. Trimming removed 6 bases from V and 8 bases from J, with 13 bases in between. The CDR3 is made up of 12 amino acids. CDR1 is LNHDA and CDR2 is SQIVND in the germline V gene (reference sequence). The CDR3 reads CASRNLDFEAFF. As DNA, the CDR3 is TGTGCCAGTAGGAACTTGGACTTCGAAGCTTTCTTT. The full variable domain, completed using reference TRBV19 and TRBJ1-1, is DGGITQSPKYLFRKEGQNVTLSCEQNLNHDAMYWYRQDPGQGLRLIYYSQIVNDFQKGDIAEGYSVSREKKESFPLTVTSAQKNPTAFYLCASRNLDFEAFFGQGTRLTVV.

V gene TRBV4-2 combines with J gene TRBJ1-2; TRBD1 agrees at 7 bases. V shed 0 bases, J shed 7 bases, and the junction held 14 bases outside the gene matches. The CDR3 runs 17 residues. CDR1 is LGHNA and CDR2 is YNFKEQ in the germline V gene. In nucleotides, the CDR3 is TGTGCCAGCAGCCAAGATGGAACCCCGACAGGGAGGATTGGCTACACCTTC. This codes for CASSQDGTPTGRIGYTF.

V gene TRBV6-4 combines with J gene TRBJ2-3, with D perhaps TRBD2 (6 bases). The CDR3 spans 15 residues. V dropped 2 bases and J dropped 1 base, with 10 bases sitting between them. The germline gives CDR1 MRHNA, CDR2 SNTAGT. The CDR3 bases are TGTGCCAGCAGTGACAGCGGGTACGGCACAGATACGCAGTATTTT. Translation: CASSDSGYGTDTQYF.

The gene calls are TRBV13 and TRBJ2-7; possibly TRBD2 for D (5 bases). CDR3 size: 14 residues. The germline V gene has CDR1 PRHDT and CDR2 FYEKMQ (reference sequence). Trimming removed 0 bases from V and 1 base from J, with 7 bases in between. The CDR3 is CASSLGRRSYEQYF. Written as DNA, the CDR3 is TGTGCCAGCAGCTTAGGCAGGAGGTCCTACGAGCAGTACTTC.

This clone was counted between two and nine times. The V and J genes are TRBV6-5 and TRBJ1-2; 7 nucleotides agree with TRBD1. CDR1 and CDR2 (germline): MNHEY, SVGAGI. This CDR3 contains 14 residues. The junction had 8 bases not matched to a gene; V was cut back by 5 bases and J by 5 bases. Written as DNA, the CDR3 is TGTGCCAGCAGTCGGGACAGCGGTAAATATGGCTACACCTTC. Its translation is CASSRDSGKYGYTF.

This clone was seen only once. This sequence joins TRBV15 and TRBJ2-7; the D gene is possibly TRBD1 (6 bases). The germline V gene encodes CDR1 LNHNV and CDR2 YYDKDF (reference sequence). Trimming took off 5 bases at V and 2 bases at J, with 16 bases between the two ends. The CDR3 extends over 15 amino acids. Here the CDR3 DNA reads TGTGCCACCAGCGCACCGGGCAGACAGGCCTACGAGCAGTACTTC. Encoded protein: CATSAPGRQAYEQYF. The whole variable domain, remainder taken from reference TRBV15 and TRBJ2-7, is DAMVIQNPRYQVTQFGKPVTLSCSQTLNHNVMYWYQQKSSQAPKLLFHYYDKDFNNEADTPDNFQSRRPNTSFCFLDIRSPGLGDTAMYLCATSAPGRQAYEQYFGPGTRLTVT.

V gene TRBV5-1 combines with J gene TRBJ2-1; 9 bases agree with TRBD2. The germline gives CDR1 SGHRS, CDR2 YFSETQ. V lost 4 bases to trimming and J lost 5 bases; unmatched junction nucleotides: 13. This CDR3 region has 17 residues. CDR3 protein: CASSPVPGLALNNEQFF. Here the CDR3 DNA reads TGCGCCAGCAGCCCTGTACCTGGACTAGCGTTGAACAATGAGCAGTTCTTC.

This clone was seen only once. The chain is built from TRBV7-2 and TRBJ2-5, with 7 bases identical to TRBD2. The assigned J gene may be wrong: the sequence end matches TRBJ2-7 better. Germline CDR1 reads SGHTA; CDR2 reads FQGNSA. The CDR3 totals 15 residues. The CDR3, as DNA: TGTGCCAGCAGCTTCGGGGGACGGGGGGCCTACGAGCAGTACTTC. Protein product: CASSFGGRGAYEQYF.

The CDR3 here is CASSPLRDNEQFF. Here the CDR3 DNA reads TGTGCCAGCAGTCCCCTGAGGGACAATGAGCAGTTCTTC. The chain has TRBV6-5 and TRBJ2-1; perhaps TRBD2 as D (5 bases). Germline CDR1 reads MNHEY; CDR2 reads SVGAGI. Trimming pared 5 bases from V and 5 bases from J, leaving 10 bases between. The CDR3 contains 13 residues.

The chain's CDR3 is CASSWNTEAFF. Here the CDR3 DNA reads TGTGCCAGCAGCTGGAACACTGAAGCTTTCTTT. This rearrangement joins TRBV28 to TRBJ1-1; D is unclear. The CDR3 sequence is 11 residues long. Germline values: CDR1 MDHEN, CDR2 SYDVKM. V shed 6 bases and J shed 1 base, with 3 bases lying between them.

This clone has just one count. This chain uses TRBV5-1 with TRBJ2-7; D gene uncertain. V lost 2 bases and J 0 bases, leaving 18 bases between the germline ends. CDR3 length: 17 amino acids. Germline loops: CDR1 SGHRS, CDR2 YFSETQ. Here the CDR3 reads CASSFRNTELSSYEQYF. For the CDR3, the DNA is TGCGCCAGCAGCTTCCGGAACACAGAGTTGAGCTCCTACGAGCAGTACTTC.

This clone was seen just once. This chain uses TRBV7-9 with TRBJ1-2; D call uncertain. The CDR3 is made up of 14 amino acids. The V end lost 0 bases, the J end lost 5 bases, and 10 bases lay between the germline ends. Germline CDR1 SEHNR, CDR2 FQNEAQ (reference sequence). This CDR3 is CASSLAPGDYGYTF. The CDR3 nucleotides are TGTGCCAGCAGCTTAGCGCCGGGAGATTATGGCTACACCTTC.

CDR3 loop: CASSPLTSGSYNEQFF. CDR3 nucleotides: TGTGCCAGCAGTCCCCTGACTAGCGGCTCCTACAATGAGCAGTTCTTC. The chain carries TRBV25-1 and TRBJ2-1, with 9 bases identical to TRBD2. The germline V gene has CDR1 MGHDK and CDR2 SYGVNS. Losses at the gene ends were 5 bases for V and 0 bases for J; bases not matched to a gene: 5. This CDR3 comprises 16 residues.

The V call is TRBV6-5, the J call TRBJ2-7, with TRBD1 matching 7 bases. Losses at the gene ends were 7 bases for V and 3 bases for J; bases not matched to a gene: 12. The CDR3 loop spans 15 amino acids. Germline values: CDR1 MNHEY, CDR2 SVGAGI. CDR3 amino acids: CASKRTGNGNYEQYF. The CDR3 nucleotides are TGTGCCAGCAAGCGGACAGGCAATGGGAACTACGAGCAGTACTTC.

The chain joins TRBV14 to TRBJ2-5, with D perhaps matching TRBD1 (5 bases). Germline V gene lookup returns CDR1 SGHDN and CDR2 FVKESK. Deletions cut 3 bases from V and 5 bases from J, with 10 bases between. The CDR3 runs 13 residues. The CDR3 bases are TGTGCCAGCAGCCATTTTAGGGGTGAGACCCAGTACTTC. Amino acids: CASSHFRGETQYF.